This is a list of T cell receptor beta chains from one sample in a study of cytomegalovirus exposure and HLA in healthy donors. The repertoire was sequenced with immunoSEQ multiplex PCR; TCRdb's copy has only in-frame clones and lacks some. The repertoire consists of about 150,000 clones, with 75% occurring once and the leading ten covering over 1.1%. The sequenced material came from PBMCs. The receptors were gathered from a man between 18 and 35 years old in good health and CMV-seronegative. Both conserved end residues are trimmed from each CDR3.

j_call	v_call	cdr3_aa
TRBJ1-5	TRBV7-9	ASSSSGPNQPQH
TRBJ2-2	TRBV11-2	ASRLSLPPRGGELF
TRBJ2-2	TRBV7-2	ASSPFASGTSAGELF
NA	TRBV7-7	ASSPGPSYEQY
TRBJ2-1	TRBV15	ATSAGTSGYNEQF
TRBJ1-1	TRBV27	ASSPGPTAPGAF
TRBJ2-3	TRBV19	ASSVGATGTDTQY
TRBJ2-1	TRBV9	ASSPLGLAGNEQF
TRBJ1-2	TRBV14	ASSQDRGLDYGYT
TRBJ2-1	TRBV11-2	ARPKPSGKNEQF
TRBJ1-2	TRBV7-9	ASSLPYSGYT
TRBJ1-3	TRBV7-2	ASAQGAGNTIY
TRBJ2-1	TRBV6-5	ASSQTGHEQF
TRBJ1-5	TRBV5-1	ASSPRGGGNQPQH
TRBJ2-6	TRBV7-9	ASISFLVTGRSGANVLT
TRBJ2-1	TRBV18	ASSQIQDYNEQF
TRBJ2-7	TRBV4-3	ASSPRQGGPGEQY
TRBJ1-3	TRBV7-9	ASSPTGAVRNTIY
TRBJ2-7	TRBV7-2	ASSLAGPSGRTLSYEQY
TRBJ1-6	TRBV5-6	ASSSGQGRSYNSPLH
TRBJ2-1	TRBV7-2	ASSLGLADNNNEQF
TRBJ1-4	TRBV7-2	ASSLGDSYNEKLF
TRBJ2-7	TRBV5-7	ASSYGGEQY
TRBJ2-2	TRBV6-6	ASSYVRGGTGELF
TRBJ1-4	TRBV10-2	ASSGGGVDEKLF
TRBJ2-1	TRBV18	ASSPPGLAAEQF
TRBJ1-5	TRBV19	ASSILNINADQPQH
TRBJ1-2	TRBV27	ASSPRGPYGYT
TRBJ2-1	TRBV6-6	ASASGGLVL
TRBJ2-7	TRBV7-9	ASSFSGYEQY
TRBJ2-1	TRBV6-4	ASSDSGGSSYNEQF
TRBJ2-7	TRBV4-3	ASSHGTPKNLEQY
TRBJ2-1	TRBV29-1	SVAGTAQF
TRBJ2-7	TRBV6-1	ASTVGDRDHEQY
TRBJ2-3	TRBV11-3	ASSLGAGITDTQY
TRBJ2-7	TRBV7-9	ASSLMLLAGSYEQY
TRBJ2-1	TRBV6-6	ASSLSVDEQF
TRBJ2-5	TRBV9	ASSPPGQGLGETQY
TRBJ1-3	TRBV6-5	ASSYGTDGNTIY
TRBJ2-1	TRBV11-2	ASSPETGANEQF
TRBJ2-7	TRBV20-1	SARPPYEQY
TRBJ2-3	TRBV5-4	ASSFARRGDTQY
TRBJ2-7	TRBV5-6	ASRKTGGLYEQY
TRBJ2-1	TRBV5-8	ASRQGLAGTYNEQF
TRBJ2-5	TRBV28	ASSATGKLETQY
TRBJ1-2	TRBV6-5	ASSQAYGGYT
TRBJ2-1	TRBV5-1	ASGSGNSYNEQF
TRBJ2-5	TRBV7-2	ASSLSGSGVGETQY
TRBJ2-3	TRBV9	ASSVGALAGGADTQY
TRBJ1-2	TRBV6-5	ASSRTGPDYGYT
TRBJ1-1	TRBV5-1	ASSSDLGQEQIGAF
TRBJ2-7	TRBV7-2	ASSLDGLAKNQYEQY